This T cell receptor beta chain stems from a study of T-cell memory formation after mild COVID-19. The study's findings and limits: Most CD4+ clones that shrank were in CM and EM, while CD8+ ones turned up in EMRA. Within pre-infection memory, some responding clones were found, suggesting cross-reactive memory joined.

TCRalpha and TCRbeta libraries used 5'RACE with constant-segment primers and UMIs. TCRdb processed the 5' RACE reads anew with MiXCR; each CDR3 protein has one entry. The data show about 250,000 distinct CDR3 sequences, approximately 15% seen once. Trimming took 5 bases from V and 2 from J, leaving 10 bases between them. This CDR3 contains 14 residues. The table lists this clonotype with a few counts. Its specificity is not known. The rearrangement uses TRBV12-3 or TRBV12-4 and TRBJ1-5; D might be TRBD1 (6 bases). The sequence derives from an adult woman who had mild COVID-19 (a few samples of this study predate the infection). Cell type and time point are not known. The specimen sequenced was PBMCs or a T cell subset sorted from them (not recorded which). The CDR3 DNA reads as TGTGCCAGCAGTCAGGACAGACGCAATCAGCCCCAGCATTTT. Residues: CASSQDRRNQPQHF.